This T cell receptor (beta chain) comes out of a study of T cell clusters in autoimmune cytopenias. TRB amplification used around 260 ng of peripheral blood genomic DNA. The CDR3 consists of 12 residues. Germline V gives CDR1 SQVTM, CDR2 ANQGSEA. TRB was amplified by touch-down multiplex PCR, primer pools A and B combined. TCRdb processed the multiplex PCR reads again and assigns one entry to each CDR3 protein, with no DNA. The sample totals 6,800 or so distinct CDR3 sequences. A further study also used this sample, focusing on T cell repertoires in aging, cancer and after chemotherapy. This second study says: Age-matched healthy donors had significantly more diverse, less clonal blood TCR repertoires than untreated cancer patients. The repertoire data cannot show anything about immunological memory following chemotherapy.

V gene TRBV29-1 combines with J gene TRBJ1-2; checking the TCRdb D call of TRBD1 is not possible without DNA. The sequence derives from a human donor in good health. The sequencing sample was made of peripheral blood. The CDR3 reads CSVKVGIHGYTF.